This T cell receptor (beta chain) came from a study of blood T cell repertoires in COVID-19. Study context: The analysed material was cDNA or gDNA that came from T cells, B-cell-depleted T cells, or PBMCs.

The CDR3 sequence is 15 residues long. The germline V gene has CDR1 SEHNR and CDR2 FQNEAQ (reference sequence). V was pared by 1 base and J by 4 bases, with 11 bases between. Methods used by the authors: Reference gene primer amplification gave nucleated cell count estimates. Here immunoSEQ multiplex PCR was the method, and the copy in TCRdb shows in-frame clones only, minus some. V and J calls and clone size are as listed in that table; D and trimming were resolved from the DNA. The data hold roughly 180,000 clones, with 80% observed a single time. Participants, roughly 18 to 90 years old, spanned fewer than 25 US areas. Cohorts were determined from participant-reported clinical history.

The sequencing input was PBMCs or T cells enriched from blood (not recorded which). This rearrangement joins TRBV7-9 to TRBJ1-3; no clear D gene. The receptor was isolated from a man aged 60-69 years who had been exposed to COVID-19. The CDR3 DNA reads as TGTGCCAGCAGCTTAGGCGGTGTGGCGGGAAACACCATATATTTT. It yields the protein CASSLGGVAGNTIYF.